This record looks at one TCR beta chain sequence and its context. This entry is derived from a study of control samples from healthy donors and cancer patients. The CDR3 totals 13 residues. Germline CDR1 is LNHDA and CDR2 is SQIVND (reference sequence). J lost 7 bases, V lost 5 bases, and 7 bases had no gene match. The table came from immunoSEQ multiplex PCR; TCRdb's copy has only in-frame clones and leaves some out. In the table there are tens of thousands of clones, around four fifths of which are singletons. The clonotype was recovered from a man between 60 and 70 years old in good health. The specimen sequenced was blood. J is TRBJ1-2 and V is TRBV19; 7 bases map to TRBD1. The DNA of the CDR3 is TGTGCCAGTAGTGCAAATTACAGGGGTGGCTACACCTTC. The encoded protein is CASSANYRGGYTF.